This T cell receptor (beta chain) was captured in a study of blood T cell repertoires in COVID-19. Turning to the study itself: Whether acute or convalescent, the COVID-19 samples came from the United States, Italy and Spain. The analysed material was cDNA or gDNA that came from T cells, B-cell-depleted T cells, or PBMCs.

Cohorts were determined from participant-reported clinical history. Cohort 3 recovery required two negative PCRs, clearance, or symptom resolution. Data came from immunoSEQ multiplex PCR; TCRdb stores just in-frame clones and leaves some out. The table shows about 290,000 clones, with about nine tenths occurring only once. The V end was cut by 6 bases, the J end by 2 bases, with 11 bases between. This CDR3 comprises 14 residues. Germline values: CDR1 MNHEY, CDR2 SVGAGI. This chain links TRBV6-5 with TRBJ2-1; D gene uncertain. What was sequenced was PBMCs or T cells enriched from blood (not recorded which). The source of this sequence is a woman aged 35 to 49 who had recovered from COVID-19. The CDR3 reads CASSRRGAYNEQFF. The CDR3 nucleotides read TGTGCCAGCAGCCGGCGCGGAGCCTACAATGAGCAGTTCTTC.